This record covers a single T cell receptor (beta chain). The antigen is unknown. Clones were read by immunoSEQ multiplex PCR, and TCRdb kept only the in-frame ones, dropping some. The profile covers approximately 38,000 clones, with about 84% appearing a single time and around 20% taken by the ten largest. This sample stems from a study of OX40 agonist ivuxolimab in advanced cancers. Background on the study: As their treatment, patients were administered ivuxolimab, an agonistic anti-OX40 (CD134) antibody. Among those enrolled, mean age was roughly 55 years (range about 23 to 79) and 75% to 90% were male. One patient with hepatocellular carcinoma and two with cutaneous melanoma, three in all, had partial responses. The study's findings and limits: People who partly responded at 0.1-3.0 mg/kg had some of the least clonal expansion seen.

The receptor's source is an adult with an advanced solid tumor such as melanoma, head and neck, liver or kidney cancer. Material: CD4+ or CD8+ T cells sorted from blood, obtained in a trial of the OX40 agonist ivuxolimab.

In DNA, the CDR3 is TGTGCCAGCAGCCCCTGCGAGCAGTACTTC. It is translated as CASSPCEQYF. This sequence joins TRBV5-4 and TRBJ2-5; the D is unclear. The J call may be in error: the DNA end matches TRBJ2-7 better. CDR1 and CDR2 from the germline V gene are SGHNT and YYREEE (reference sequence). The CDR3 length is 10 residues.